This T cell receptor beta chain was captured by sequencing in a study of blood T cells in healthy people across ages. Points from the study as a whole: Strong correlation linked observed beta diversity and percent naive T cells.

A sample-barcoded 5' primer and a J-beta primer mix were used in a second PCR of about 7 to 12 cycles. TCRdb reprocessed the 5' RACE reads via MiXCR and lists one record per CDR3 protein. The repertoire has about 1.5 million distinct CDR3 sequences, about 43% of them found once; the top ten carry approximately 7.9%. The sample holds a few counts of this clonotype. Its antigen remains unidentified. V was trimmed by 4 bases and J by 6 bases, leaving 9 bases between them. Germline values: CDR1 SQVTM, CDR2 ANQGSEA. CDR3 length: 11 residues. This receptor was identified in a woman aged 18-29 years in good health. This chain links TRBV29-1 with TRBJ1-2; D might be TRBD1 (5 bases). Sequencing was done on a sample of blood. DNA for the CDR3: TGCAGCGTTGCCGGGACGGATGGCTACACCTTC. Translating gives CSVAGTDGYTF.